Below, one TCR beta chain is given with its context. The sample belongs to a study of cytomegalovirus exposure and HLA in healthy donors. Some clones are missing from TCRdb's copy, which holds only in-frame ones; the method was immunoSEQ multiplex PCR. Of 90,000 to 110,000 clones in the sample, more than 70% were seen once. Germline loops: CDR1 SGHTA, CDR2 FQGNSA. This CDR3 region has 16 residues. V lost 1 base and J lost 1; bases outside the gene matches: 4. The rearrangement joins TRBV7-2 to TRBJ2-5; TRBD2 agrees at 9 bases. Sequencing used PBMCs. The sequence was obtained from a woman between 18 and 30 years old in good health and CMV-seronegative. CDR3 nucleotides: TGTGCCAGCAGCTTAGTGGCGGGGGGGGTCCAAGAGACCCAGTACTTC. Protein: CASSLVAGGVQETQYF.